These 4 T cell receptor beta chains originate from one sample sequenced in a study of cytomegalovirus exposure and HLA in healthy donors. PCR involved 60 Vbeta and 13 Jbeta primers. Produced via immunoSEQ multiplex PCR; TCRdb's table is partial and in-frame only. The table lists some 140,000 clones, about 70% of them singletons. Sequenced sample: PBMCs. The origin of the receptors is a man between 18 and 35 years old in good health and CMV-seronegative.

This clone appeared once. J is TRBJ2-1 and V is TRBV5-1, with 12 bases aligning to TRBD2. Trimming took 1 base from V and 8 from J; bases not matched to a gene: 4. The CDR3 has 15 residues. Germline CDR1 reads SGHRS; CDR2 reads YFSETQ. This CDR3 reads CASSLPSGGVDEQFF. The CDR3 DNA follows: TGCGCCAGCAGCTTGCCTAGCGGGGGGGTCGATGAGCAGTTCTTC. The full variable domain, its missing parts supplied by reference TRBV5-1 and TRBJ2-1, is KAGVTQTPRYLIKTRGQQVTLSCSPISGHRSVSWYQQTPGQGLQFLFEYFSETQRNKGNFPGRFSGRQFSNSRSEMNVSTLELGDSALYLCASSLPSGGVDEQFFGPGTRLTVL.

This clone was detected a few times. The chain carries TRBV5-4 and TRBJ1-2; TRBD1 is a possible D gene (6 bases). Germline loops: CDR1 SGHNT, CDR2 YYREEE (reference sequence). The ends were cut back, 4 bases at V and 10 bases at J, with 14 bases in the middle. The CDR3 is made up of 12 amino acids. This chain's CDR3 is CASSLIGQYYTF. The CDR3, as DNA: TGTGCCAGCAGCCTAATCGGACAGTACTACACCTTC.

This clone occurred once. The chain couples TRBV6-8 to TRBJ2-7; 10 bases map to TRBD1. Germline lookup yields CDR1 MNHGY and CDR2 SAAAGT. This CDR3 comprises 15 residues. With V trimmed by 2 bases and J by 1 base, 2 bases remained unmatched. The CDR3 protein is CASSYGTGASYEQYV. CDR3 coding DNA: TGTGCCAGCAGTTACGGGACAGGGGCTTCCTACGAGCAGTACGTC.

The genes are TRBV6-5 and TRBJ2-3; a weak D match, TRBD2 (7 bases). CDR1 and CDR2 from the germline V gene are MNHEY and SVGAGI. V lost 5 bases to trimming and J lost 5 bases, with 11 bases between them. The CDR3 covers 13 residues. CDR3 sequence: CASSPGGKDTQYF. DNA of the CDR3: TGTGCCAGCAGTCCGGGGGGCAAAGATACGCAGTATTTT.